The subject of this entry is one TCR beta chain. The ends lost 6 bases at V and 7 bases at J; junction bases unmatched: 9. This CDR3 region has 14 residues. Germline V gene lookup returns CDR1 KGHSH and CDR2 LQKENI. The entry originates in a study of T cell changes during pregnancy in multiple sclerosis. Sequenced by immunoSEQ multiplex PCR; TCRdb stores in-frame clones only, minus some. The top ten hold 0.91% of the sample, which has around 48,000 clones, 85% to 95% seen once. The receptor's source is a female donor in good health, enrolled as a control in a pregnancy study. V and J are TRBV18 and TRBJ2-7, with 10 nucleotides matching TRBD2. Sample: CD4+ T cells from peripheral blood mononuclear cells, taken in the second trimester of pregnancy. The CDR3 nucleotides read TGTGCCAGCTCGGCGCCTAGCGGGAGAAGGGAGCAGTACTTC. This codes for CASSAPSGRREQYF.